One sample yielded the 25 T cell receptor beta chains listed below, sequenced in a study of cytomegalovirus exposure and HLA in healthy donors. 60 Vbeta and 13 Jbeta primers were used in PCR. Method: immunoSEQ multiplex PCR; TCRdb's copy keeps in-frame clones and lacks some. The sample yields 150,000 to 200,000 clones, more than 60% seen once. Specimen: PBMCs. These receptors all stem from a woman aged 45-65 years in good health and CMV-seropositive.

This clone was recorded a few times. The chain links TRBV7-9 to TRBJ2-3, with D possibly matching TRBD1 (7 bases). The CDR3 is 16 residues long. The germline CDR1 and CDR2 sequences are SEHNR and FQNEAQ (reference sequence). V was trimmed by 0 bases and J by 2 bases, leaving 12 bases between them. The CDR3 protein is CASSLARDSSTDTQYF. As DNA, the CDR3 is TGTGCCAGCAGCTTAGCGCGGGACAGCTCCACAGATACGCAGTATTTT. Variable domain in full (rest from reference TRBV7-9 and TRBJ2-3): DTGVSQNPRHKITKRGQNVTFRCDPISEHNRLYWYRQTLGQGPEFLTYFQNEAQLEKSRLLSDRFSAERPKGSFSTLEIQRTEQGDSAMYLCASSLARDSSTDTQYFGPGTRLTVL.

V gene TRBV30 combines with J gene TRBJ1-4, with TRBD1 as a possible D gene (6 bases). CDR1 GTSNPN and CDR2 SVGIG come from the germline V gene (reference sequence). This CDR3 has 13 amino acids. Deletions cut 6 bases from V and 6 bases from J, with 14 bases between. In DNA form, the CDR3 reads TGTGCCTGCAGCAGGGGCTCTGATGAAAAACTGTTTTTT. It specifies CACSRGSDEKLFF.

This chain uses TRBV5-1 with TRBJ1-1; D possibly corresponds to TRBD1 (6 bases). The germline V and J ends were trimmed by 0 bases and 3 bases, with 15 bases remaining between them. CDR1 and CDR2 from the germline V gene are SGHRS and YFSETQ. The CDR3 is 16 residues long. CDR3 coding DNA: TGCGCCAGCAGCTTGGGCCCAGGGGAAGGGGACACTGAAGCTTTCTTT. This translates into CASSLGPGEGDTEAFF. The full variable domain, with the rest looked up from reference TRBV5-1 and TRBJ1-1, is KAGVTQTPRYLIKTRGQQVTLSCSPISGHRSVSWYQQTPGQGLQFLFEYFSETQRNKGNFPGRFSGRQFSNSRSEMNVSTLELGDSALYLCASSLGPGEGDTEAFFGQGTRLTVV.

This rearrangement joins TRBV5-5 to TRBJ1-2; TRBD1 aligns across 7 bases. The trim removed 3 bases at V and 4 bases at J, leaving 9 bases unmatched. Germline V lookup: CDR1 SGHKS, CDR2 YYEKEE (reference sequence). The CDR3 runs to 15 residues. CDR3 sequence (DNA): TGTGCCAGCAGCTCCGCGTTGGGGGACAGCTATGGCTACACCTTC. Amino acid sequence: CASSSALGDSYGYTF. The full variable domain, completed using reference TRBV5-5 and TRBJ1-2, is DAGVTQSPTHLIKTRGQQVTLRCSPISGHKSVSWYQQVLGQGPQFIFQYYEKEERGRGNFPDRFSARQFPNYSSELNVNALLLGDSALYLCASSSALGDSYGYTFGSGTRLTVV.

The chain employs TRBV4-3 and TRBJ1-6; no clear D gene. Germline assignment: CDR1 LGHNA and CDR2 YSLEER. The CDR3 spans 16 residues. The ends were cut back, 0 bases at V and 0 bases at J, with 6 bases in the middle. The CDR3 sequence: CASSQDRSSYNSPLHF. The CDR3 coding sequence is TGCGCCAGCAGCCAAGACCGGAGCTCCTATAATTCACCCCTCCACTTT.

The rearrangement uses TRBV19 and TRBJ2-1; TRBD2 is a possible D gene (6 bases). The CDR3 totals 14 residues. Germline CDR1 and CDR2: LNHDA and SQIVND (reference sequence). V lost 11 bases, J lost 4 bases, and 18 bases lay in between. The CDR3 spells CAVSGDSGYNEQFF. CDR3 DNA sequence: TGTGCCGTGAGCGGAGATAGCGGATACAATGAGCAGTTCTTC.

This sequence joins TRBV30 and TRBJ1-5; 8 positions agree with TRBD1. Trimming took 1 base from V and 0 from J; bases not matched to a gene: 8. Germline lookup yields CDR1 GTSNPN and CDR2 SVGIG (reference sequence). CDR3 length equals 17 residues. For the CDR3, the DNA is TGTGCCTGGAGTGGTGGGACAGGACCTAATAGCAATCAGCCCCAGCATTTT. Translated, it gives CAWSGGTGPNSNQPQHF. Complete variable domain (other parts from reference TRBV30 and TRBJ1-5): SQTIHQWPATLVQPVGSPLSLECTVEGTSNPNLYWYRQAAGRGLQLLFYSVGIGQISSEVPQNLSASRPQDRQFILSSKKLLLSDSGFYLCAWSGGTGPNSNQPQHFGDGTRLSIL.

The chain uses TRBV29-1 and TRBJ2-1, with a possible D match to TRBD2 (5 bases). Deletions cut 3 bases from V and 3 bases from J, with 18 bases between. From germline, CDR1 is SQVTM and CDR2 ANQGSEA. The CDR3 length is 16 residues. CDR3 in DNA: TGCAGCGTTGAGCGTGGAGGACCGTCTTACTACAATGAGCAGTTCTTC. Amino acid sequence: CSVERGGPSYYNEQFF.

The gene calls are TRBV6-6 and TRBJ2-2; 11 bases line up with TRBD2. There are 16 residues in the CDR3. Germline lookup yields CDR1 MNHNY and CDR2 SVGAGI (reference sequence). Trimming took 6 bases from V and 0 from J; bases not matched to a gene: 3. CDR3 residues: CASRLAGASNTGELFF. The DNA of the CDR3 is TGTGCCAGCAGACTAGCGGGGGCCTCGAACACCGGGGAGCTGTTTTTT.

The chain carries TRBV11-3 and TRBJ2-5, with a weak D call TRBD1 (5 bases). Per the germline V gene, CDR1 is SGHNT and CDR2 is YENEEA. The CDR3 totals 11 residues. V was trimmed by 5 bases and J by 6 bases, leaving 7 bases between them. CDR3 sequence: CASSDRQTQYF. For the CDR3, the DNA is TGTGCCAGCAGCGACAGACAGACCCAGTACTTC.

This chain's CDR3 is CAIGGTVDNQPQHF. Here the CDR3 DNA reads TGTGCCATCGGGGGGACAGTGGACAATCAGCCCCAGCATTTT. The chain joins TRBV10-3 to TRBJ1-5; TRBD1 agrees at 7 bases. The CDR3 extends over 14 amino acids. V lost 8 bases, J lost 3 bases, and 7 bases stayed unmatched. Germline CDR1 ENHRY, CDR2 SYGVKD.

V and J are TRBV29-1 and TRBJ1-2, with D possibly TRBD1 on 5 matching bases. V was cut by 3 bases and J by 0 bases, with 17 bases left in between. Germline V gives CDR1 SQVTM, CDR2 ANQGSEA. This CDR3 contains 16 residues. CDR3 DNA: TGCAGCGTTGAGCCGCTCATCAGGGCAGCTAACTATGGCTACACCTTC. It specifies CSVEPLIRAANYGYTF.

The J gene is TRBJ2-5, the V gene TRBV7-8; 8 bases match TRBD2. The J call is uncertain, as TRBJ2-7 better fits the DNA end. In germline, CDR1 is SGHVS, CDR2 FQNEAQ. The CDR3 length is 13 residues. The CDR3 DNA reads TGTGCCAGCAGCTCCGCTCGGGGGGGCGAGCAGTACTTC. Amino acid sequence: CASSSARGGEQYF.

The chain employs TRBV4-3 and TRBJ2-2; 16 positions match TRBD2. The CDR3 sequence is 16 residues long. Germline V gene lookup returns CDR1 LGHNA and CDR2 YSLEER. The V segment lost 4 bases and the J segment 9 bases; nucleotides outside the gene matches: 5. The CDR3 spells CASSPGLAGGYWELFF. The CDR3 DNA reads TGCGCCAGCAGCCCGGGACTAGCGGGAGGGTATTGGGAGCTGTTTTTT.

This chain joins TRBV5-1 and TRBJ1-2, with 8 bases that match TRBD1. CDR3 length equals 17 residues. J was trimmed by 5 bases and V by 3 bases; bases with no gene match: 15. CDR1 is SGHRS, CDR2 YFSETQ, per germline. In DNA, the CDR3 is TGCGCCAGCAGCTCCCTGGCGACAGGGGCCGCTGGGTATGGCTACACCTTC. Translation: CASSSLATGAAGYGYTF. Together with reference TRBV5-1 and TRBJ1-2, the CDR3 gives the full variable domain: KAGVTQTPRYLIKTRGQQVTLSCSPISGHRSVSWYQQTPGQGLQFLFEYFSETQRNKGNFPGRFSGRQFSNSRSEMNVSTLELGDSALYLCASSSLATGAAGYGYTFGSGTRLTVV.

The gene calls are TRBV19 and TRBJ1-6; 10 bases are shared with TRBD1. The CDR3 has 17 residues. V lost 2 bases, J lost 5 bases, and 6 bases stayed unmatched. In germline, CDR1 is LNHDA, CDR2 SQIVND (reference sequence). The CDR3 DNA is TGTGCCAGTAGTATAAGCGGGACAGGGGAAGATAATTCACCCCTCCACTTT. It translates to CASSISGTGEDNSPLHF.

This clone has only one observation. This chain links TRBV10-3 with TRBJ2-7; TRBD1 agrees at 9 bases. This CDR3 has 16 amino acids. Germline trimming cut 0 bases from V and 6 bases from J; bases unmatched to any gene: 9. Germline CDR1 and CDR2: ENHRY and SYGVKD. CDR3 sequence (DNA): TGTGCCATCAGTGAGTCCACGGGACAGGGTTTGGGCGAGCAGTACTTC. Residues: CAISESTGQGLGEQYF.

The J gene is TRBJ2-5, the V gene TRBV9; 9 bases agree with TRBD2. Germline CDR1 is SGDLS and CDR2 is YYNGEE. V trimming: 0 bases; J trimming: 5 bases; junction bases outside the gene matches: 5. This CDR3 has 15 amino acids. The CDR3 region is CASSVGASGAETQYF. DNA of the CDR3: TGTGCCAGCAGCGTAGGGGCTAGCGGGGCGGAGACCCAGTACTTC.

The chain recombines TRBV27 with TRBJ1-1; tentatively, D is TRBD1 (6 bases). Germline-derived CDR1 and CDR2 are MNHEY and SMNVEV (reference sequence). Trimming took 3 bases from V and 7 from J, leaving 24 bases between them. The CDR3 runs to 17 residues. CDR3 amino acids: CASSFLPLGRGTIEAFF. The CDR3 DNA sequence: TGTGCCAGCAGTTTTCTCCCTCTAGGCAGGGGAACTATTGAAGCTTTCTTT.

The chain links TRBV27 to TRBJ1-1; D is undetermined. CDR3 length equals 15 residues. V was shortened by 1 base and J by 1 base, with 10 bases between the two germline ends. Germline V gene sequence: CDR1 MNHEY, CDR2 SMNVEV (reference sequence). CDR3: CASSLYGPGNTEAFF. In DNA form, the CDR3 reads TGTGCCAGCAGTTTATATGGGCCAGGGAACACTGAAGCTTTCTTT.

This chain connects TRBV5-4 to TRBJ1-4, with D uncertain. This CDR3 is 13 amino acids long. With 0 bases removed from V and 4 bases from J, the gap between germline ends came to 4 bases. The germline gives CDR1 SGHNT, CDR2 YYREEE (reference sequence). Here the CDR3 DNA reads TGTGCCAGCAGCTTGGATAGTAATGAAAAACTGTTTTTT. Residues: CASSLDSNEKLFF.

This sequence joins TRBV19 and TRBJ2-7, with 7 bases matching TRBD1. V lost 9 bases and J lost 5; bases outside the gene matches: 10. This CDR3 contains 13 residues. Germline V lookup: CDR1 LNHDA, CDR2 SQIVND (reference sequence). The CDR3 loop reads CASRDSGSNEQYF. The CDR3 coding sequence is TGTGCCAGCCGGGACAGCGGTTCGAACGAGCAGTACTTC.

This chain links TRBV6-1 with TRBJ2-5; TRBD2 is a possible D gene (7 bases). The DNA end is a closer match to TRBJ2-7, so the J assignment may be wrong. The CDR3 covers 15 residues. Germline assignment: CDR1 MNHNS and CDR2 SASEGT. CDR3 loop: CASSEGWGGIYEQYF. The CDR3 DNA reads as TGTGCCAGCAGTGAAGGGTGGGGGGGCATATACGAGCAGTACTTC.

This sequence joins TRBV6-1 and TRBJ1-1; TRBD1 aligns across 7 bases. Germline V gene lookup returns CDR1 MNHNS and CDR2 SASEGT. Trimming at V came to 5 bases and at J to 3 bases, leaving 3 bases not matched to a gene. This CDR3 has 13 residues. The CDR3: CASSTQGYTEAFF. CDR3 DNA: TGTGCCAGCAGTACACAGGGGTACACTGAAGCTTTCTTT.

The CDR3 sequence: CASSKENRGNQPQHF. DNA for the CDR3: TGTGCCAGCAGCAAAGAAAACAGGGGCAATCAGCCCCAGCATTTT. The J gene is TRBJ1-5, the V gene TRBV21-1; the DNA was not compared with TRBD1, the D call given in the table. TRBV21-1 is a known pseudogene. The CDR3 runs 15 residues.